The next 28 T cell receptor beta chains were all read from a single sample in a study of blood T cell repertoires in COVID-19. Repertoires were generated with immunoSEQ multiplex PCR, while TCRdb's copy carries only in-frame clones and drops some. The repertoire includes roughly 200,000 clones, around 90% of them detected once, and roughly 0.6% sits in the top ten. The source material was peripheral blood. These receptors were collected from a man aged 50-59 years with acute or convalescent COVID-19.

The J gene is TRBJ2-1, the V gene TRBV18, with D maybe TRBD1 (5 bases). Trimming took off 2 bases at V and 8 bases at J, with 16 bases between the two ends. This CDR3 contains 15 residues. Germline CDR1 is KGHSH and CDR2 is LQKENI. CDR3 sequence: CASSPWAEGVHEQFF. The DNA of the CDR3 is TGTGCCAGCTCACCATGGGCTGAAGGGGTCCATGAGCAGTTCTTC.

V gene TRBV27 combines with J gene TRBJ2-5, with D possibly matching TRBD2 (6 bases). The CDR3 covers 15 residues. The germline CDR1 and CDR2 sequences are MNHEY and SMNVEV (reference sequence). V dropped 3 bases and J dropped 3 bases, with 14 bases sitting between them. The CDR3 here is CASSFQSGVKETQYF. The CDR3 nucleotides read TGTGCCAGCAGTTTCCAGTCGGGGGTCAAAGAGACCCAGTACTTC.

This clone was counted only a few times. This chain links TRBV15 with TRBJ2-1; the match to TRBD2 covers 13 bases. Per the germline V gene, CDR1 is LNHNV and CDR2 is YYDKDF (reference sequence). V shed 0 bases and J 5 bases; nucleotides not matched to a gene: 10. This CDR3 region has 19 residues. The DNA of the CDR3 is TGTGCCACCAGCAGAGATTTTGGGACTAGCGGGAAAATTAACAATGAGCAGTTCTTC. Protein: CATSRDFGTSGKINNEQFF.

This clone was seen a single time. This chain joins TRBV3-1 (or the pseudogene TRBV3-2) and TRBJ1-1; TRBD1 might be the D (5 bases). Germline CDR1 and CDR2: LGHDT and YNNKEL (reference sequence). The CDR3 is made up of 12 amino acids. Trimming took 0 bases from V and 11 from J, leaving 10 bases between them. CDR3 sequence reads: CASSQDQGRAFF. CDR3 DNA sequence: TGTGCCAGCAGCCAAGATCAGGGTAGGGCTTTCTTT.

Worth noting for this clone: One junction end does not reproduce the germline sequence, and a read error may be involved. This rearrangement joins TRBV6-5 to TRBJ2-3, with 7 bases that match TRBD1. CDR3 length: 12 residues. CDR1 MNHEY and CDR2 SVGAGI come from the germline V gene. CDR3 in DNA: TGTGCCAGCAGCTCCCTCCTCGGACAGGCCCTCTTT. Amino acids: CASSSLLGQALF.

The gene calls are TRBV6-5 and TRBJ1-4, with TRBD1 as a possible D gene (5 bases). The CDR3 totals 15 residues. V dropped 6 bases and J dropped 8 bases, with 19 bases sitting between them. Germline loops: CDR1 MNHEY, CDR2 SVGAGI. The CDR3 nucleotides read TGTGCCAGCAGCCATTACAGCGATGGGGGGGAAAAACTGTTTTTT. Its translation is CASSHYSDGGEKLFF.

CDR3 residues: CASSLVPGGYEQYV. As DNA, the CDR3 is TGCGCCAGCAGCTTGGTCCCCGGGGGCTACGAGCAGTACGTC. This chain joins TRBV5-1 and TRBJ2-7, with a weak D call TRBD2 (6 bases). The CDR3 contains 14 residues. Per germline, CDR1 SGHRS and CDR2 YFSETQ. Trimming pared 0 bases from V and 3 bases from J, leaving 10 bases between.

The chain is built from TRBV28 and TRBJ2-3; 15 nucleotides match TRBD2. J lost 4 bases, V lost 5 bases, and 7 bases had no gene match. Germline CDR1 and CDR2: MDHEN and SYDVKM. The CDR3 totals 17 residues. The CDR3 loop reads CASSRGLAGGPADTQYF. CDR3 DNA sequence: TGTGCCAGCAGTCGCGGACTAGCGGGGGGGCCAGCAGATACGCAGTATTTT.

This clone appeared a single time. This chain links TRBV11-2 with TRBJ1-2; D gene unclear. V was shortened by 0 bases and J by 6 bases, with 8 bases between the two germline ends. Germline CDR1 is SGHAT and CDR2 is FQNNGV. The CDR3 is made up of 13 amino acids. For the CDR3, the DNA is TGTGCCAGCAGCTTAGATCCCGGTCATGGCTACACCTTC. Translating it yields CASSLDPGHGYTF.

The rearrangement joins TRBV6-5 to TRBJ2-2, with 9 bases aligning to TRBD1. Losses at the gene ends were 6 bases for V and 5 bases for J; bases not matched to a gene: 4. CDR3 length equals 14 residues. CDR1 and CDR2 from the germline V gene are MNHEY and SVGAGI. The CDR3 spells CASRGTGKTGELFF. CDR3 coding DNA: TGTGCCAGCAGGGGGACAGGGAAGACCGGGGAGCTGTTTTTT.

In its sample, this clone was seen once. The chain carries TRBV27 and TRBJ1-5, with 8 positions matching TRBD1. The CDR3 is made up of 15 amino acids. Trimming cost V 4 bases and J 0 bases; bases outside gene matches: 2. Germline assignment: CDR1 MNHEY and CDR2 SMNVEV (reference sequence). The CDR3 loop is CASSSGQGSNQPQHF. CDR3 DNA: TGTGCCAGCAGTTCCGGACAGGGTAGCAATCAGCCCCAGCATTTT.

This clone was observed a few times. The rearrangement links TRBV28 to TRBJ2-7; 12 positions match TRBD2. Looked up from germline, CDR1 is MDHEN and CDR2 is SYDVKM. V lost 5 bases, J lost 7 bases, and 9 bases stayed unmatched. This CDR3 is built from 15 residues. The CDR3 reads CASSDGLAGPEEQYV. CDR3 sequence (DNA): TGTGCCAGCAGTGACGGACTAGCGGGGCCGGAGGAGCAGTACGTC.

The J gene is TRBJ1-2, the V gene TRBV7-3; no clear D. Germline V gene data show CDR1 as SGHTA and CDR2 as FQGTGA. V dropped 2 bases and J dropped 8 bases, with 12 bases sitting between them. The CDR3 spans 13 residues. In DNA form, the CDR3 reads TGTGCCAGCAGCTTAGACCTGACAACAGGCTACACCTTC. This codes for CASSLDLTTGYTF.

The rearrangement joins TRBV11-2 to TRBJ1-4, with 8 bases identical to TRBD1. The CDR3 length is 15 residues. The V gene end was trimmed by 2 bases and the J gene end by 3 bases; junction bases not matched to a gene: 2. Germline-derived CDR1 and CDR2 are SGHAT and FQNNGV. This CDR3 reads CASSLSTGANEKLFF. DNA for the CDR3: TGTGCCAGCAGCTTATCGACAGGGGCTAATGAAAAACTGTTTTTT.

J is TRBJ1-5 and V is TRBV30; 9 bases are shared with TRBD1. Germline trimming cut 0 bases from V and 0 bases from J; bases unmatched to any gene: 3. Germline V gene lookup returns CDR1 GTSNPN and CDR2 SVGIG (reference sequence). The CDR3 is 16 amino acids. The CDR3 region is CAWSVGTGYSNQPQHF. The CDR3 nucleotides read TGTGCCTGGAGTGTAGGGACAGGGTATAGCAATCAGCCCCAGCATTTT.

For this clone: The sample carries other DNA sequences with the same CDR3. This chain joins TRBV7-8 and TRBJ1-5; 7 nucleotides match TRBD1. The junction had 3 bases not matched to a gene; V was cut back by 5 bases and J by 2 bases. Germline assignment: CDR1 SGHVS and CDR2 FQNEAQ. This CDR3 has 14 amino acids. CDR3 region: CASSLGQGNQPQHF. In DNA, the CDR3 is TGTGCCAGCAGCCTTGGACAGGGCAATCAGCCCCAGCATTTT.

A word on this clone: In the same sample, other DNA sequences code for this CDR3. V usage is TRBV5-4 and J usage is TRBJ2-1, with D maybe TRBD2 (6 bases). V shed 0 bases and J shed 0 bases, with 7 bases lying between them. Germline V gene data show CDR1 as SGHNT and CDR2 as YYREEE (reference sequence). This CDR3 has 15 amino acids. The CDR3 DNA reads as TGTGCCAGCAGCTTGGTCGGGGGCTCCTACAATGAGCAGTTCTTC. It is translated as CASSLVGGSYNEQFF.

The gene calls are TRBV28 and TRBJ2-7, with 7 bases that match TRBD1. This CDR3 spans 14 amino acids. Germline CDR1 reads MDHEN; CDR2 reads SYDVKM. V shed 5 bases and J 3 bases; nucleotides not matched to a gene: 7. The chain's CDR3 is CASSTPGQVYEQYF. CDR3 in DNA: TGTGCCAGCAGTACCCCAGGACAGGTCTACGAGCAGTACTTC. The whole variable domain, remainder taken from reference TRBV28 and TRBJ2-7, is DVKVTQSSRYLVKRTGEKVFLECVQDMDHENMFWYRQDPGLGLRLIYFSYDVKMKEKGDIPEGYSVSREKKERFSLILESASTNQTSMYLCASSTPGQVYEQYFGPGTRLTVT.

A few counts support this clone. The chain is built from TRBV11-2 and TRBJ1-2; 7 positions agree with TRBD1. Trimming cost V 3 bases and J 0 bases; bases outside gene matches: 7. Germline V lookup: CDR1 SGHAT, CDR2 FQNNGV. The CDR3 spans 16 residues. The CDR3 region is CASSFDSGTANYGYTF. CDR3 nucleotide sequence: TGTGCCAGCAGCTTTGATTCCGGGACAGCTAACTATGGCTACACCTTC.

This clone has only a few counts. The gene calls are TRBV10-3 and TRBJ2-3, with TRBD2 identical over 7 bases. The length of the CDR3 is 18 residues. After removal of 0 bases from V and 2 bases from J, the junction contained 11 bases not matched to a gene. The germline gives CDR1 ENHRY, CDR2 SYGVKD. The CDR3 DNA reads as TGTGCCATCAGTGAGTCTCTATTTGCGGGAGAGGCCACAGATACGCAGTATTTT. Its translation is CAISESLFAGEATDTQYF.

The chain uses TRBV5-5 and TRBJ2-7; D is possibly TRBD1 (5 bases). The ends were cut back, 0 bases at V and 6 bases at J, with 16 bases in the middle. This CDR3 has 15 residues. CDR1 and CDR2 (germline): SGHKS, YYEKEE (reference sequence). The CDR3, as DNA: TGTGCCAGCAGCTTGGGACAGATTGATCTTCGCGAGCAGTACGTC. This translates into CASSLGQIDLREQYV.

V usage is TRBV4-1 and J usage is TRBJ2-1, with D possibly matching TRBD2 (6 bases). Germline CDR1 MGHRA, CDR2 YSYEKL. Trimming took off 1 base at V and 7 bases at J, with 17 bases between the two ends. The CDR3 covers 16 residues. The CDR3 DNA follows: TGCGCCAGCAGCCAAGTGGTGGGAAAGGGACTGAATGAGCAGTTCTTC. It translates to CASSQVVGKGLNEQFF.

This chain links TRBV19 with TRBJ1-5; TRBD1 aligns across 9 bases. V lost 7 bases to trimming and J lost 0 bases; unmatched junction nucleotides: 4. CDR1 and CDR2 from the germline V gene are LNHDA and SQIVND (reference sequence). This CDR3 has 15 residues. The CDR3 protein is CASTDRGHSNQPQHF. The DNA of the CDR3 is TGTGCCAGTACGGACAGGGGACATAGCAATCAGCCCCAGCATTTT.

The gene calls are TRBV6-5 and TRBJ2-7; TRBD1 matches 9 bases. Germline assignment: CDR1 MNHEY and CDR2 SVGAGI. The CDR3 consists of 15 residues. V lost 5 bases and J lost 3; bases outside the gene matches: 8. As DNA, the CDR3 is TGTGCCAGCAGTCAGAGACAGGGGGGCCTCTACGAGCAGTACGTC. It translates to CASSQRQGGLYEQYV.

The chain has TRBV7-2 and TRBJ1-4, with a possible D match to TRBD1 (5 bases). The CDR3 is 16 amino acids. The V end was cut by 3 bases, the J end by 6 bases, with 17 bases between. Germline lookup yields CDR1 SGHTA and CDR2 FQGNSA. CDR3 sequence: CASSFPIGGVDEKLFF. In nucleotides, the CDR3 is TGTGCCAGCAGCTTTCCCATCGGAGGGGTCGATGAAAAACTGTTTTTT.

The chain joins TRBV28 to TRBJ1-6; 7 bases fit TRBD1. Germline loops: CDR1 MDHEN, CDR2 SYDVKM. V lost 6 bases and J lost 7; bases outside the gene matches: 9. The length of the CDR3 is 15 residues. The CDR3 sequence is CASRVLTGYNSPLHF. The CDR3 DNA is TGTGCCAGCAGAGTCTTGACAGGGTACAATTCACCCCTCCACTTT.

The J gene is TRBJ2-3, the V gene TRBV11-1, with 7 bases fitting TRBD1. After removal of 1 base from V and 5 bases from J, the junction contained 6 bases not matched to a gene. This CDR3 region has 15 residues. Germline lookup yields CDR1 SGHAT and CDR2 FQDESV (reference sequence). The CDR3 nucleotides are TGTGCCAGCAGCTTAGGTACAGGGGTAATAGATACGCAGTATTTT. This translates into CASSLGTGVIDTQYF. Filled out from reference TRBV11-1 and TRBJ2-3, the complete variable domain reads EAEVAQSPRYKITEKSQAVAFWCDPISGHATLYWYRQILGQGPELLVQFQDESVVDDSQLPKDRFSAERLKGVDSTLKIQPAELGDSAMYLCASSLGTGVIDTQYFGPGTRLTVL.

V gene TRBV28 combines with J gene TRBJ1-4; possibly TRBD1 for D (5 bases). The CDR3 spans 14 residues. Per the germline V gene, CDR1 is MDHEN and CDR2 is SYDVKM. V lost 3 bases to trimming and J lost 7 bases, with 12 bases between them. The CDR3 reads CASSLGGYGEKLFF. CDR3 in DNA: TGTGCCAGCAGTTTGGGGGGGTATGGTGAAAAACTGTTTTTT.